Listed below are T cell receptor beta chains from one sample, sequenced in a study of beta chain features in type 1 diabetes. Sequencing was performed with immunoSEQ multiplex PCR; in TCRdb, only in-frame clones are kept and a portion is missing. The sample gives roughly 150,000 clones, 9% to 10% of which show up once; 2.3% is in the top ten. Sequenced material: central memory CD4+ T cells from blood. The receptors were gathered from a woman aged 18 to 35 in good health. Both conserved end residues are part of each CDR3. Each record gives: D gene, clone size, V gene, J gene, CDR3 DNA, CDR3 protein. D genes are given only for firm matches. Size tells how often a clone was seen (once, few, many) or the class of an expanded clone, and some rows leave it out.

>NA|NA|TRBV5-4|TRBJ2-5
TGTGCCAGCAGCTTGGGGGCCGCACGTCGACCGGAAGGAGAGACCCAGTACTTC
CASSLGAARRPEGETQYF
>TRBD2|NA|TRBV7-2|TRBJ2-3
TGTGCCAGCAGCTTAGGGCTAGCGGGGGACTACTTCCTCACAGATACGCAGTATTTT
CASSLGLAGDYFLTDTQYF
>NA|NA|TRBV19|TRBJ2-2
TGTGCCACCAGAGGTGGGTCGTCGAACACCGGGGAGCTGTTTTTT
CATRGGSSNTGELFF
>NA|NA|TRBV29-1|TRBJ2-7
TGCAGCGTTGAAGACACCCGGCTCGGGGAGCAGTACTTC
CSVEDTRLGEQYF
>NA|few|TRBV5-5|TRBJ1-1
TGTGCCAGCAGCTTTCAGCCCTTGGGCCGCATGAACACTGAAGCTTTCTTT
CASSFQPLGRMNTEAFF
>NA|few|TRBV7-2|TRBJ1-2
TGTGCCAGCAGCAAGGGCCAGGGGAGATATGGCTACACCTTC
CASSKGQGRYGYTF
>TRBD1|once|TRBV30|TRBJ1-6
TGTGCCTTTAAGGGACAGGGAGATTCACCCCTCCACTTT
CAFKGQGDSPLHF
>TRBD2|NA|TRBV4-2|TRBJ2-1
TGTGCCAGCAGCCCCTGGAGGACTAGCGGGGGGGTAATCACCTACAATGAGCAGTTCTTC
CASSPWRTSGGVITYNEQFF
>NA|NA|TRBV5-1|TRBJ2-1
TGCGCCAGCAGGGAGGGGTCCTACAATGAGCAGTTCTTC
CASREGSYNEQFF
>TRBD2|few|TRBV29-1|TRBJ2-5
TGCAGCGCCCCGGTTACTAGCGCGCAAGAGACCCAGTACTTC
CSAPVTSAQETQYF
>NA|NA|TRBV2|TRBJ2-1
TGTGCCAGCAGTGAAATGGAGAATGAGCAGTTCTTC
CASSEMENEQFF
>NA|NA|TRBV29-1|TRBJ1-3
TGCAGCGTTGGCCAGGGGATTGGAAACACCATATATTTT
CSVGQGIGNTIYF
>NA|NA|TRBV4-1|TRBJ2-1
TGCGCCAGCAGCCGAGACAGAGAGCAGTTCTTC
CASSRDREQFF
>NA|few|TRBV9|TRBJ1-2
TGTGCCAGCAGCCGAGACAGGCTCTATGGCTACACCTTC
CASSRDRLYGYTF
>NA|many|TRBV29-1|TRBJ2-4
TGCAGCGTTGAGTTGGCCAGGGGAGACATTCAGTACTTC
CSVELARGDIQYF
>NA|NA|TRBV2|TRBJ1-5
TGTGCCAGCAGTGACAGGGTGGCAGATCAGCCCCAGCATTTT
CASSDRVADQPQHF
>TRBD2|many|TRBV29-1|TRBJ2-7
TGCAGCGTGGGGGGACTAGCGGGAGGACGGGCCTACGAGCAGTACTTC
CSVGGLAGGRAYEQYF
>NA|few|TRBV21-1|TRBJ1-5
TGTGCCAGCATTTCCAGGGCCCTCAATCAGCCCCAGCATTTT
CASISRALNQPQHF
>NA|NA|TRBV7-2|TRBJ1-2
TGTGCCAGCAGCTTAGTGGGCCAGGGCTATGGCTACACCTTC
CASSLVGQGYGYTF
>TRBD1|NA|TRBV5-1|TRBJ2-1
TGCGCCAGCAGCCCCGGACAGGGAGGAAATGAGCAGTTCTTC
CASSPGQGGNEQFF
>TRBD2|NA|TRBV4-1|TRBJ2-7
TGCGCCAGCCCGGGGGGGATAAGGGGGTTTTCGAGGGACGAGCAGTACTTC
CASPGGIRGFSRDEQYF
>NA|few|TRBV6-1|TRBJ2-1
TGTGCCAGCAGTGAAGATCGAGCTTTCTCGTACAATGAGCAGTTCTTC
CASSEDRAFSYNEQFF
>TRBD1|few|TRBV5-1|TRBJ2-7
TGCGCCAGCAGCTGGGGACAGAGCTCCTACGAGCAGTACTTC
CASSWGQSSYEQYF
>TRBD1|few|TRBV7-2|TRBJ2-5
TGTGCCAGCAGCTCGCCCTATGTACAGGGGGAGACCCAGTACTTC
CASSSPYVQGETQYF
>NA|few|TRBV6-1|TRBJ2-1
TGTGCCAGCAAGACAGGGAGGTTCAATGAGCAGTTCTTC
CASKTGRFNEQFF
>NA|few|TRBV5-6|TRBJ2-3
TGTGCCAGCAGCTTGGCCGCAGATACGCAGTATTTT
CASSLAADTQYF
>NA|NA|TRBV11-1|TRBJ2-5
TGTGCCAGCAGCCTCCCAACGGGCGGGGAGACCCAGTACTTC
CASSLPTGGETQYF
>NA|NA|TRBV19|TRBJ1-5
TGTGCCAGTAGGGTGCGGCTCAATCAGCCCCAGCATTTT
CASRVRLNQPQHF
>NA|many|TRBV7-2|TRBJ2-7
TGTGCCAGCAGTGACAGTGGGGACGAGCAGTACTTC
CASSDSGDEQYF
>NA|many|TRBV7-9|TRBJ1-3
TGTGCCAGCAGCCCGGCCGGGAATGGTAACACCATATATTTT
CASSPAGNGNTIYF
>NA|NA|TRBV7-2|TRBJ1-6
TGTGCCAGCAGCTTAGCGCTTATACAGAGCTCCTATAATTCACCCCTCCACTTT
CASSLALIQSSYNSPLHF
>TRBD2|many|TRBV29-1|TRBJ2-3
TGCAGCGTTGTTCTAGCGGCAGATACGCAGTATTTT
CSVVLAADTQYF
>TRBD1|few|TRBV5-1|TRBJ2-3
TGCGCCAGCAGCTCACAACCTGGACAGGGGGCCGCAGATACGCAGTATTTT
CASSSQPGQGAADTQYF
>NA|NA|TRBV30|TRBJ1-1
TGTGCCTGGAGTGTACACCCGCAGGGGAAGGGGACTGAAGCTTTCTTT
CAWSVHPQGKGTEAFF
>NA|NA|TRBV7-2|TRBJ1-5
TGTGCCAGCAGCTTAGCACAAAATCAGCCCCAGCATTTT
CASSLAQNQPQHF
>TRBD1|NA|TRBV7-8|TRBJ2-5
TGTGCCAGCAGACTACAGGGGGAGACCCAGTACTTC
CASRLQGETQYF
>TRBD1|few|TRBV2|TRBJ1-3
TGTGCCAGCAGTGGGGACAGAAGTGGAAACACCATATATTTT
CASSGDRSGNTIYF
>NA|few|TRBV9|TRBJ2-1
TGTGCCAGCAGTCGGGGGGCTGACAATGAGCAGTTCTTC
CASSRGADNEQFF
>NA|few|TRBV14|TRBJ1-2
TGTGCCAGCAGCCAAGTAAGGGGCTATGGCTACACCTTC
CASSQVRGYGYTF
>TRBD2|NA|TRBV5-1|TRBJ2-5
TGCGCCAGCAGCCCTCGGGAGGAGGGGACCCAGTACTTC
CASSPREEGTQYF
>TRBD1|NA|TRBV4-2|TRBJ1-6
TGTGCCAGCAGCCAAACCGGGACAGGGTATTCACCCCTCCACTTT
CASSQTGTGYSPLHF
>TRBD2|NA|TRBV19|TRBJ2-3
TGTGCCAGTAGTATAGGTGCGGGAGGGCGCACAGATACGCAGTATTTT
CASSIGAGGRTDTQYF
>TRBD1|NA|TRBV13|TRBJ1-2
TGTGCCACCACTCTAACCGGGACAGGGTTCCGCGGCTACACCTTC
CATTLTGTGFRGYTF